The 30 T cell receptor beta chains in this list originate from one sample, sequenced in a study of cytomegalovirus exposure and HLA in healthy donors. The PCR made use of 60 Vbeta and 13 Jbeta primers. Here immunoSEQ multiplex PCR was the method, and the copy in TCRdb shows in-frame clones only, minus some. The sample's table shows around 120,000 clones. What was sequenced was PBMCs. Receptors originate from a man aged 50-60 years in good health and CMV-seronegative.

The chain uses TRBV15 and TRBJ2-7, with D maybe TRBD2 (5 bases). V shed 0 bases and J shed 7 bases, with 16 bases lying between them. The CDR3 extends over 15 amino acids. Germline V gives CDR1 LNHNV, CDR2 YYDKDF (reference sequence). CDR3 in amino acids: CATSRDLSGNREQYF. DNA for the CDR3: TGTGCCACCAGCAGAGATCTTTCCGGGAATCGGGAGCAGTACTTC. Using reference TRBV15 and TRBJ2-7 for the parts outside the CDR3, the full variable domain is DAMVIQNPRYQVTQFGKPVTLSCSQTLNHNVMYWYQQKSSQAPKLLFHYYDKDFNNEADTPDNFQSRRPNTSFCFLDIRSPGLGDTAMYLCATSRDLSGNREQYFGPGTRLTVT.

The J gene is TRBJ1-1, the V gene TRBV10-1, with D unclear. The CDR3 length is 13 residues. V dropped 8 bases and J dropped 2 bases, with 12 bases sitting between them. CDR1 and CDR2 from the germline V gene are WNHNN and SYGVQD (reference sequence). The CDR3 DNA is TGCGCCAGCGGCCCAGCGGGAAACACTGAAGCTTTCTTT. This codes for CASGPAGNTEAFF.

DNA for the CDR3: TGTGCCAGTAGTTCAGGGTCCTCGCTCACCTATGGCTACACCTTC. Translated, it gives CASSSGSSLTYGYTF. The genes are TRBV19 and TRBJ1-2; D is perhaps TRBD1 (5 bases). CDR3 length: 15 residues. In germline, CDR1 is LNHDA, CDR2 SQIVND (reference sequence). The ends were cut back, 5 bases at V and 4 bases at J, with 17 bases in the middle.

The chain carries TRBV6-6 and TRBJ1-5; D gene ambiguous. Deletions cut 6 bases from V and 13 bases from J, with 16 bases between. Germline CDR1 MNHNY, CDR2 SVGAGI (reference sequence). The CDR3 spans 12 residues. CDR3 in amino acids: CASRPDGVPQHF. The CDR3 DNA reads as TGTGCCAGCAGGCCTGACGGGGTTCCTCAGCATTTT.

The chain has TRBV19 and TRBJ1-5; 7 nucleotides line up with TRBD1. Germline assignment: CDR1 LNHDA and CDR2 SQIVND (reference sequence). The V segment lost 5 bases and the J segment 1 base; nucleotides outside the gene matches: 5. The CDR3 covers 15 residues. The CDR3 loop is CASSPVTGSNQPQHF. CDR3 DNA sequence: TGTGCCAGTAGTCCCGTGACAGGGAGCAATCAGCCCCAGCATTTT. The whole variable domain, filled in from reference TRBV19 and TRBJ1-5, reads DGGITQSPKYLFRKEGQNVTLSCEQNLNHDAMYWYRQDPGQGLRLIYYSQIVNDFQKGDIAEGYSVSREKKESFPLTVTSAQKNPTAFYLCASSPVTGSNQPQHFGDGTRLSIL.

The rearrangement uses TRBV7-9 and TRBJ1-6; 10 bases are a match to TRBD1. Germline values: CDR1 SEHNR, CDR2 FQNEAQ (reference sequence). CDR3 length: 14 amino acids. J gave up 7 bases and V 6 bases, and 3 bases lay outside the gene matches. This CDR3 reads CASRGTGENSPLHF. The CDR3 bases are TGTGCCAGCAGGGGGACAGGGGAGAATTCACCCCTCCACTTT.

The CDR3: CASSFFPRQNTGELFF. The CDR3, as DNA: TGTGCCAGCAGCTTCTTTCCCAGGCAGAACACCGGGGAGCTGTTTTTT. The rearrangement links TRBV5-6 to TRBJ2-2; D call uncertain. Deletions cut 2 bases from V and 1 base from J, with 12 bases between. The CDR3 has 16 amino acids. Germline V lookup: CDR1 SGHDT, CDR2 YYEEEE.

Remarks on this clone: A junction boundary mismatches the germline segment, possibly from a read error. V gene TRBV9 combines with J gene TRBJ2-7; D is possibly TRBD2 (6 bases). Germline V lookup: CDR1 SGDLS, CDR2 YYNGEE. The length of the CDR3 is 14 residues. The CDR3 is CAISVGGNSYEQYF. In DNA, the CDR3 is TGTGCCATCAGCGTGGGCGGGAACTCCTACGAGCAGTACTTC.

V is TRBV6-6 and J is TRBJ1-2, with TRBD1 identical over 10 bases. This CDR3 contains 15 residues. The junction had 4 bases not matched to a gene; V was cut back by 6 bases and J by 0 bases. Germline CDR1 reads MNHNY; CDR2 reads SVGAGI (reference sequence). The CDR3 nucleotides read TGTGCCAGCAGCCAGGGACAGGGGACTAACTATGGCTACACCTTC. Protein: CASSQGQGTNYGYTF.

V and J are TRBV5-1 and TRBJ2-3; 9 nucleotides line up with TRBD2. The ends lost 4 bases at V and 4 bases at J; junction bases unmatched: 10. CDR1 is SGHRS and CDR2 is YFSETQ in the germline V gene. The CDR3 consists of 16 residues. CDR3 sequence reads: CASSEPLAGLPDTQYF. The CDR3 nucleotides are TGCGCCAGCAGCGAGCCCCTAGCGGGGCTCCCAGATACGCAGTATTTT.

V is TRBV7-8 and J is TRBJ1-1, with D maybe TRBD1 (6 bases). The ends were cut back, 1 base at V and 4 bases at J, with 7 bases in the middle. The CDR3 extends over 13 amino acids. Germline values: CDR1 SGHVS, CDR2 FQNEAQ. The CDR3 nucleotides are TGTGCCAGCAGCTTAGGAGGGGGCACTGAAGCTTTCTTT. Translating it yields CASSLGGGTEAFF.

The V call is TRBV7-2, the J call TRBJ2-7; TRBD1 aligns across 7 bases. The trim removed 4 bases at V and 7 bases at J, leaving 10 bases unmatched. The germline V gene encodes CDR1 SGHTA and CDR2 FQGNSA. The CDR3 has 14 residues. CDR3 DNA sequence: TGTGCCAGCAGCTCCGACAGGGCAGCGCGGGAGCAGTACTTC. It specifies CASSSDRAAREQYF.

CDR3 residues: CASSLLAGGKVTIYF. The CDR3 DNA follows: TGTGCCAGCAGCTTACTCGCAGGAGGGAAGGTCACCATATATTTT. This chain links TRBV5-6 with TRBJ1-3, with D hard to call. CDR1 and CDR2 from the germline V gene are SGHDT and YYEEEE. The CDR3 sequence is 15 residues long. V lost 2 bases, J lost 9 bases, and 18 bases lay in between.

The J gene is TRBJ2-2, the V gene TRBV10-2; 8 nucleotides agree with TRBD1. Germline CDR1 reads WSHSY; CDR2 reads SAAADI. CDR3 length: 15 residues. The V gene end was trimmed by 6 bases and the J gene end by 0 bases; junction bases not matched to a gene: 3. CDR3 coding DNA: TGCGCCAGCAGGCAGGGGGCCACGAACACCGGGGAGCTGTTTTTT. Translating gives CASRQGATNTGELFF.

V usage is TRBV7-2 and J usage is TRBJ1-5; the D is unclear. The CDR3 runs 16 residues. V was clipped by 1 base and J by 0 bases, with 10 bases between them. In germline, CDR1 is SGHTA, CDR2 FQGNSA. CDR3 sequence (DNA): TGTGCCAGCAGCTTAGGTAGGAGTTATAGCAATCAGCCCCAGCATTTT. Translating it yields CASSLGRSYSNQPQHF.

The chain is built from TRBV5-6 and TRBJ2-7; D not certain. Germline V gene lookup returns CDR1 SGHDT and CDR2 YYEEEE. The V gene lost 1 base and the J gene lost 3 bases, with 11 bases spanning the gap. This CDR3 spans 14 amino acids. CDR3 loop: CASSLLSTLYEQYF. The CDR3 nucleotides are TGTGCCAGCAGCTTGCTATCCACCCTCTACGAGCAGTACTTC.

For the CDR3, the DNA is TGTGCCAGCAGCCCCGGGACAGGGGGCATCTATGGCTACACCTTC. It encodes CASSPGTGGIYGYTF. The chain combines TRBV5-6 with TRBJ1-2, with TRBD1 matching over 12 bases. CDR1 and CDR2 (germline): SGHDT, YYEEEE. The CDR3 runs 15 residues. Trimming took 4 bases from V and 4 from J; bases not matched to a gene: 5.

The V call is TRBV4-3, the J call TRBJ2-7; the D is unclear. Germline CDR1 LGHNA, CDR2 YSLEER. This CDR3 contains 13 residues. Trimming took off 4 bases at V and 5 bases at J, with 12 bases between the two ends. The CDR3: CASSLIRGDEQYF. The CDR3 DNA sequence: TGCGCCAGCAGCCTCATACGTGGAGACGAGCAGTACTTC.

The J gene is TRBJ2-3, the V gene TRBV2, with D possibly matching TRBD1 (5 bases). The germline V gene has CDR1 SNHLY and CDR2 FYNNEI. V lost 2 bases to trimming and J lost 6 bases, with 12 bases between them. The CDR3 length is 14 residues. The CDR3 here is CASSEWQGRDTQYF. The CDR3 DNA is TGTGCCAGCAGTGAATGGCAGGGTCGCGATACGCAGTATTTT.

The V and J genes are TRBV10-3 and TRBJ1-2; D call uncertain. The CDR3 loop spans 13 amino acids. Germline V CDR1 and CDR2: ENHRY, SYGVKD. The V and J ends lost 0 bases and 3 bases respectively, with 5 bases between them. CDR3: CAISESADYGYTF. The CDR3 bases are TGTGCCATCAGTGAGTCGGCCGACTATGGCTACACCTTC.

The V call is TRBV18, the J call TRBJ1-1, with D perhaps matching TRBD1 (6 bases). Germline-derived CDR1 and CDR2 are KGHSH and LQKENI. V lost 2 bases and J lost 4, with 17 bases in between. The CDR3 contains 16 residues. Here the CDR3 DNA reads TGTGCCAGCTCACCAGCGACACAGGGATCGGGCACTGAAGCTTTCTTT. As protein: CASSPATQGSGTEAFF.

The rearrangement links TRBV29-1 to TRBJ1-5; D is uncertain. This CDR3 is built from 11 residues. Germline V gives CDR1 SQVTM, CDR2 ANQGSEA. V gave up 7 bases and J gave up 5 bases, with 9 bases separating them. CDR3 coding DNA: TGCAGCGACTCCTTATATCAGCCCCAGCATTTT. It encodes CSDSLYQPQHF.

The V and J genes are TRBV19 and TRBJ1-6, with D perhaps matching TRBD1 (5 bases). V dropped 3 bases and J dropped 8 bases, with 5 bases sitting between them. CDR1 and CDR2 from the germline V gene are LNHDA and SQIVND (reference sequence). The CDR3 has 12 amino acids. The CDR3 reads CASSIRDSPLHF. In DNA, the CDR3 is TGTGCCAGTAGTATCAGGGATTCACCCCTCCACTTT.

The chain couples TRBV11-3 to TRBJ2-5, with D possibly TRBD2 on 5 matching bases. CDR1 is SGHNT, CDR2 YENEEA, per germline. The V and J ends lost 4 bases and 4 bases respectively, with 25 bases between them. The CDR3 is 18 amino acids. The CDR3 bases are TGTGCCAGCAGCTCCGGTAATGGCGGAGGCCCTTATGTAGAGACCCAGTACTTC. Residues: CASSSGNGGGPYVETQYF.

V gene TRBV29-1 combines with J gene TRBJ2-7; TRBD1 is a possible D gene (6 bases). Looked up from germline, CDR1 is SQVTM and CDR2 is ANQGSEA. The CDR3 is 13 amino acids. V was pared by 2 bases and J by 3 bases, with 11 bases between. CDR3 residues: CSVEKQGFYEQYF. CDR3 nucleotide sequence: TGCAGCGTTGAAAAACAGGGATTCTACGAGCAGTACTTC.

A word on this clone: The same CDR3 is also encoded by other DNA sequences in this sample. The chain links TRBV7-3 to TRBJ2-7; TRBD1 matches at 9 bases. Germline assignment: CDR1 SGHTA and CDR2 FQGTGA. V shed 3 bases and J 3 bases; nucleotides not matched to a gene: 0. The CDR3 runs 13 residues. CDR3 nucleotides: TGTGCCAGCAGCTTGGACAGGGGCTACGAGCAGTACTTC. Translated, it gives CASSLDRGYEQYF.

The gene calls are TRBV7-9 and TRBJ2-1; D might be TRBD2 (6 bases). V was cut by 3 bases and J by 7 bases, with 10 bases left in between. Germline assignment: CDR1 SEHNR and CDR2 FQNEAQ (reference sequence). The CDR3 consists of 13 residues. CDR3 nucleotide sequence: TGTGCCAGCAGCTTTTTTAGCGGAAATGAGCAGTTCTTC. This gives the protein CASSFFSGNEQFF.

The chain joins TRBV5-1 to TRBJ2-2; 7 bases are a match to TRBD2. Germline CDR1 and CDR2: SGHRS and YFSETQ. V shed 7 bases and J 7 bases; nucleotides not matched to a gene: 4. This CDR3 is 12 amino acids long. The CDR3 nucleotides read TGCGCCAGCTCAGCGGGATTCGGGGAGCTGTTTTTT. As protein: CASSAGFGELFF.

The chain has TRBV18 and TRBJ1-5, with TRBD1 matching 10 bases. J was trimmed by 4 bases and V by 5 bases; bases with no gene match: 5. CDR3 length: 15 amino acids. Per germline, CDR1 KGHSH and CDR2 LQKENI. CDR3 sequence reads: CASSMGQGLNQPQHF. The CDR3 coding sequence is TGTGCCAGCTCAATGGGACAGGGGCTAAATCAGCCCCAGCATTTT.

V usage is TRBV6-6 and J usage is TRBJ1-4; maybe TRBD1 (5 bases). Germline CDR1 MNHNY, CDR2 SVGAGI (reference sequence). Trimming cost V 6 bases and J 3 bases, with 14 bases left between them. The CDR3 is made up of 15 amino acids. The CDR3 loop is CASRLLGTSNEKLFF. Here the CDR3 DNA reads TGTGCCAGCAGGCTACTGGGGACTTCTAATGAAAAACTGTTTTTT.